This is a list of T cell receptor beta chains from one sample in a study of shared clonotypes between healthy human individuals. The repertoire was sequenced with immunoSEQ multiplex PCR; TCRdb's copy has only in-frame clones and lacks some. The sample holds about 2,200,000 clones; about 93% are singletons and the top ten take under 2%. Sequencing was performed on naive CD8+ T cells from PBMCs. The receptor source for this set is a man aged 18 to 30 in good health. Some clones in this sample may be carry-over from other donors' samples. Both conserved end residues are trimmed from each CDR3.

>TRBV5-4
ASSFRDGGPGANVLT
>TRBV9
ASSVGRGQGKNEQF
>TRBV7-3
ASRAGNQETQY
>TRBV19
ASRGAVNQPQH
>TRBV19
ASSLWSGELF
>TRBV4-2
ASSQDSGDGETQY
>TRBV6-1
ASSEAPTSAGGFEQY
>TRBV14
ASSQVLHTQY
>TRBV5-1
ASSPRRSEYETQY
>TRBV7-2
ASSLVLAGGGPGELF
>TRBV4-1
ASSQNGGGRTEAF
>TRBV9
ASSVAVRGEDYGYT
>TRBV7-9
ASSSGKQGPTYEQY
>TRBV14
ASSHPGGRGYEQY
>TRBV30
AWSGSGLAVYEQY
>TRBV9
ASSVGRTATNEKLF
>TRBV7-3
ASSLTRQGRTEAF
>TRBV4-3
ASSQEPTGELF
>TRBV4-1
ASSQGFKDMNTEAF
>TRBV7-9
ASSSRTGPFYEQY
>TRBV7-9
ASSPPGQRAGYT
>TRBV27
ASSPGTGYYGYT